These 7 T cell receptor beta chains share one sample of origin, sequenced in a study of OX40 agonist ivuxolimab in advanced cancers. The repertoire was sequenced with immunoSEQ multiplex PCR; TCRdb's copy has only in-frame clones and lacks some. The sample yields roughly 56,000 clones, around 83% seen once. Sequenced material: CD4+ or CD8+ T cells sorted from blood, taken in a trial of the OX40 agonist ivuxolimab. All receptors derive from an adult with an advanced solid tumor such as melanoma, head and neck, liver or kidney cancer.

The chain couples TRBV12-5 to TRBJ2-1, with D maybe TRBD1 (5 bases). Germline-derived CDR1 and CDR2 are LGHNT and FRNRAP. The CDR3 contains 13 residues. V lost 1 base and J 9 bases, leaving 10 bases between the germline ends. CDR3 sequence (DNA): TGTGCTAGTGGTTTGGGACAGAATGGTGAGCAGTTCTTC. This sequence encodes CASGLGQNGEQFF. The full variable domain, its missing parts supplied by reference TRBV12-5 and TRBJ2-1, is DARVTQTPRHKVTEMGQEVTMRCQPILGHNTVFWYRQTMMQGLELLAYFRNRAPLDDSGMPKDRFSAEMPDATLATLKIQPSEPRDSAVYFCASGLGQNGEQFFGPGTRLTVL.

The chain links TRBV7-9 to TRBJ2-1; D remains unclear. From germline, CDR1 is SEHNR and CDR2 FQNEAQ (reference sequence). This CDR3 has 15 residues. V was clipped by 5 bases and J by 0 bases, with 11 bases between them. The CDR3 is CASSALELSYNEQFF. In DNA, the CDR3 is TGTGCCAGCAGCGCCCTGGAACTCTCCTACAATGAGCAGTTCTTC.

The chain links TRBV6-5 to TRBJ2-7, with unresolved D. The CDR3 has 13 residues. CDR1 and CDR2 (germline): MNHEY, SVGAGI. Trimming removed 5 bases from V and 0 bases from J, with 8 bases in between. The CDR3 is CASSPAHSYEQYF. For the CDR3, the DNA is TGTGCCAGCAGTCCAGCGCACTCCTACGAGCAGTACTTC.

The rearrangement links TRBV7-9 to TRBJ1-3; D not certain. Per the germline V gene, CDR1 is SEHNR and CDR2 is FQNEAQ (reference sequence). V was cut by 7 bases and J by 0 bases, with 16 bases left in between. This CDR3 has 16 residues. The CDR3 protein is CASTISEQISGNTIYF. The CDR3 bases are TGTGCCAGCACCATAAGCGAGCAGATCTCTGGAAACACCATATATTTT.

The chain couples TRBV10-1 to TRBJ2-5, with D perhaps assigned TRBD1 or TRBD2 (5 bases each). The CDR3 length is 16 residues. V dropped 5 bases and J dropped 2 bases, with 18 bases sitting between them. Germline CDR1 reads WNHNN; CDR2 reads SYGVQD (reference sequence). The CDR3 is CASSKSSGRRQETQYF. The CDR3 DNA follows: TGCGCCAGCAGTAAAAGCTCGGGACGGCGTCAAGAGACCCAGTACTTC.

The rearrangement links TRBV5-5 to TRBJ2-1, with TRBD2 as a possible D gene (7 bases). The CDR3 covers 15 residues. V was clipped by 4 bases and J by 10 bases, with 21 bases between them. The germline CDR1 and CDR2 sequences are SGHKS and YYEKEE (reference sequence). Here the CDR3 DNA reads TGTGCCAGCAGCATCGCGGGGGCGAAAGGGGAGGAGCAGTTCTTC. Translating gives CASSIAGAKGEEQFF. Based on the CDR3 plus reference TRBV5-5 and TRBJ2-1, the full variable domain is DAGVTQSPTHLIKTRGQQVTLRCSPISGHKSVSWYQQVLGQGPQFIFQYYEKEERGRGNFPDRFSARQFPNYSSELNVNALLLGDSALYLCASSIAGAKGEEQFFGPGTRLTVL.

This chain joins TRBV28 and TRBJ2-1; TRBD1 matches at 7 bases. Unmatched junction bases numbered 7, after V lost 8 bases and J lost 3 bases. The CDR3 is 14 residues long. The germline V gene encodes CDR1 MDHEN and CDR2 SYDVKM. The CDR3 is CASGDRAYYNEQFF. CDR3 bases: TGTGCCAGCGGTGACAGGGCCTACTACAATGAGCAGTTCTTC.